This TCR beta chain was recorded in a study of graft-versus-host responses after intestinal transplantation (dated by TCRdb to the early 2020s). For context, the study as a whole: The transplants that recipients received were multivisceral, liver-intestinal, or isolated intestinal. The cohort enrolled some 24 intestinal transplant recipients, one of whom was a retransplant, and 3 patients without pretransplant specimens were excluded. Donor T cell macrochimerism was defined as a peak of at least 4% donor T cells among recipient peripheral blood mononuclear cells. To identify alloreactive clones, pre-transplant mixed lymphocyte reaction products were sequenced and compared with unstimulated pre-transplant donor and recipient T cells. Bulk TCR-beta CDR3 sequencing was used to track graft-versus-host and host-versus-graft alloreactive T cell clones in the graft, circulation and bone marrow after intestinal transplantation. All recipients received anti-thymocyte globulin induction followed by maintenance tacrolimus and steroids for two to four years. Samples from a few later patients were sequenced in-house on an Illumina MiSeq with MiXCR processing rather than by the commercial service.

General study outcomes and caveats: GvH clones were detected in recipient bone marrow, and some of these GvH clones were observed earlier in ileal mucosa or blood, consistent with an intestinal mucosal origin. In patients with donor T cell macrochimerism, the allografts had high GvH to HvG T cell clonal ratios. Early after transplant, peak levels of circulating GvH clones were found to be associated with declines in HvG clones. The conclusions were limited by the relatively low number and heterogeneity of the intestinal transplant patients.

Note on this clone: Its specific antigen is unknown. No base quality information exists; no much larger clone differs at one position.

CDR1 SGDLS and CDR2 YYNGEE were looked up in the germline V gene. V is clipped by 4 bases and J by 8 bases, and the sequence between their germline boundaries is 10 bases long. The CDR3 numbers 12 residues from cysteine through phenylalanine. CDR3 DNA only is kept here, 36 bases in frame from base 1. The protocol used for the library was the immunoSEQ multiplex PCR assay. For most patients, high-throughput TCR-beta CDR3 sequencing of genomic DNA was performed by Adaptive Biotechnologies. In the authors' own workflow: TCR sequencing data for 15 to 20 patients were retrieved from Adaptive's ImmunoSEQ software; a few other patients were processed with MiXCR and VDJtools. CDR3 nucleotide sequences shared between donor and recipient were removed because the origin of such sequences could not be assigned. To be classed as alloreactive, a clone needed at least 2-fold expansion over unstimulated cells and a minimum CFSE-low frequency of 0.002% (template counts) or 0.001% (read counts). Clones were considered mappable if detected in sequenced pre-transplant spleen, lymph node, or MLR CFSE-low populations of the donor or recipient. The cumulative frequency of alloreactive clones was calculated as a percentage of all sequences, weighted by copy number. As stored in TCRdb, this immuneACCESS dataset retains in-frame rearrangements with V and J assigned. A fraction of the clones does not appear; measured against another copy, unresolved V genes explain less than half of the discrepancy, and the remainder lacks a known reason. The DNA was the basis for D and trimming; V, J and clone size are from that table. The sample table lists some 24,000 clones, 70% to 90% of them with a count of one. Jointly, the top ten make up 0.96% of the sample.

Blood samples were collected up to 4 times in the first month after transplant and then at least monthly when available. This TCR was sampled from a human patient who received an intestinal transplant, so some T cells may come from the graft donor. Sample: PBMCs, taken just over 450 days after intestinal transplant. The rearrangement joined TRBV9 to TRBJ2-1, with no confident D gene call. CDR3 protein: CASSPSRDEQFF. The DNA sequence follows: TGTGCCAGCAGCCCCAGCCGTGATGAGCAGTTCTTC. With the portions outside the CDR3 filled from the reference TRBV9 and TRBJ2-1 genes, the complete variable region becomes DSGVTQTPKHLITATGQRVTLRCSPRSGDLSVYWYQQSLDQGLQFLIQYYNGEERAKGNILERFSAQQFPDLHSELNLSSLELGDSALYFCASSPSRDEQFFGPGTRLTVL.